This entry describes one T cell receptor beta chain. Its specificity is not known. With constant-segment primers, 5'RACE yielded cDNA libraries of TCR alpha and TCR beta that carried sample barcodes and UMIs. Via MiXCR, TCRdb re-called the 5' RACE reads, giving one row per CDR3 protein. The top ten hold 12% of the sample, which has 150,000 or so distinct CDR3 sequences, 31% seen once. This specimen belongs to a study of T-cell memory formation after mild COVID-19. Study overall: The two donors had largely donor-specific TCR clusters.

The V gene end was trimmed by 3 bases and the J gene end by 1 base; junction bases not matched to a gene: 5. The CDR3 is 16 amino acids. Germline values: CDR1 LGHDT, CDR2 YNNKEL (reference sequence). General study points: Some clones that responded turned up in pre-infection memory, which suggests that cross-reactive memory joined in. Whereas later expanders leaned CD4+, clones contracting day 15 to 85 showed a balanced CD4/CD8 makeup.

The sequence was obtained from an adult woman who had mild COVID-19 (a few samples of this study predate the infection). Cell type and time point are not known. The gene calls are TRBV3-1 and TRBJ2-7; 11 bases line up with TRBD2. Input material: PBMCs or a T cell subset sorted from them (not recorded which). The CDR3 spells CASSHPGLAASYEQYF. In DNA, the CDR3 is TGTGCCAGCAGCCATCCGGGACTAGCGGCTTCCTACGAGCAGTACTTC.